What follows are 24 T cell receptor beta chains derived from one specimen sequenced in a study of T cells after yellow fever vaccination. TCRdb used MiXCR to reprocess the 5' RACE reads, holding one entry per CDR3 protein. The data contain approximately 250,000 distinct CDR3 sequences, over 3% of them singletons. Material: PBMCs, obtained 15 days after the yellow fever booster vaccination. These receptors were taken from a man younger than 35 who received the YFV17D yellow fever vaccine.

The sample holds many counts of this clonotype. The chain employs TRBV10-3 and TRBJ1-2, with no clear D. V lost 6 bases and J lost 8, with 19 bases in between. Germline CDR1 reads ENHRY; CDR2 reads SYGVKD. The CDR3 length is 14 residues. This CDR3 reads CAIRPANEDTGYTF. CDR3 coding DNA: TGTGCCATCAGACCGGCGAACGAAGACACAGGCTACACCTTC.

In its sample, this clonotype was seen many times. The chain has TRBV12-3 or TRBV12-4 and TRBJ1-2; 9 bases agree with TRBD1. This CDR3 is 15 amino acids long. Germline trimming cut 2 bases from V and 4 bases from J; bases unmatched to any gene: 5. This chain's CDR3 is CASSLNRGLGYGYTF. The CDR3, as DNA: TGTGCCAGCAGTTTAAACAGGGGGCTCGGCTATGGCTACACCTTC.

This clonotype was observed at least ten times. The rearrangement joins TRBV20-1 to TRBJ2-1, with 10 bases fitting TRBD2. The V and J ends lost 1 base and 4 bases, in that order; junction bases with no gene match: 7. This CDR3 comprises 16 residues. Germline V gene data show CDR1 as DFQATT and CDR2 as SNEGSKA (reference sequence). CDR3 nucleotides: TGCAGTGCTAGAGGAACTAGCGGGGCGATTTACAATGAGCAGTTCTTC. Amino acid sequence: CSARGTSGAIYNEQFF.

Many counts were recorded for this clonotype. V is TRBV5-1 and J is TRBJ1-1; a possible D gene is TRBD1 (6 bases). Trimming took 2 bases from V and 5 from J, leaving 13 bases between them. Germline CDR1 SGHRS, CDR2 YFSETQ. CDR3 length: 14 amino acids. DNA of the CDR3: TGCGCCAGCAGCTTACAGGGCTATCGGACTGAAGCTTTCTTT. It encodes CASSLQGYRTEAFF.

This chain connects TRBV4-3 to TRBJ1-2, with TRBD1 matching 10 bases. The V gene's germline CDR1 is LGHNA and CDR2 YSLEER. V shed 1 base, J shed 4 bases, and the junction held 6 bases outside the gene matches. The CDR3 sequence is 16 residues long. CDR3 amino acids: CASSQVLGQGTYGYTF. The CDR3 nucleotides are TGCGCCAGCAGCCAAGTTCTGGGACAGGGGACCTATGGCTACACCTTC.

This clonotype was counted between two and nine times. The chain employs TRBV3-1 and TRBJ2-1; unclear D gene. Germline V gives CDR1 LGHDT, CDR2 YNNKEL (reference sequence). V was pared by 1 base and J by 9 bases, with 13 bases between. The CDR3 loop spans 14 amino acids. As DNA, the CDR3 is TGTGCCAGCAGCCAAGTTGGGTCGGACGGTGAGCAGTTCTTC. Translation gives CASSQVGSDGEQFF.

This clonotype has at least ten counts. The chain joins TRBV5-1 to TRBJ2-7, with D possibly being TRBD1 (6 bases). Germline V gene sequence: CDR1 SGHRS, CDR2 YFSETQ. The CDR3 is 16 amino acids. V was cut by 2 bases and J by 0 bases, with 15 bases left in between. DNA for the CDR3: TGCGCCAGCAGCTTACAAGCAGGGGTATTCTCCTACGAGCAGTACTTC. Its protein is CASSLQAGVFSYEQYF.

This clonotype was counted ten times or more. The gene calls are TRBV6-5 and TRBJ2-2, with 7 bases matching TRBD2. The germline V gene has CDR1 MNHEY and CDR2 SVGAGI. The V and J ends lost 2 bases and 4 bases, in that order; junction bases with no gene match: 7. This CDR3 spans 16 amino acids. CDR3 region: CASSYGTISFTGELFF. The CDR3 nucleotides read TGTGCCAGCAGTTACGGGACTATCAGCTTCACCGGGGAGCTGTTTTTT.

CDR3 in amino acids: CASSVYSYNEQFF. In nucleotides, the CDR3 is TGTGCCAGCAGCGTATACTCCTACAATGAGCAGTTCTTC. V is TRBV5-8 and J is TRBJ2-1; D is unclear. The CDR3 is 13 amino acids. The ends were cut back, 4 bases at V and 0 bases at J, with 5 bases in the middle. The germline gives CDR1 SGHTS, CDR2 YDEGEE. Supplemented by reference TRBV5-8 and TRBJ2-1, the full variable domain reads EAGVTQSPTHLIKTRGQQATLRCSPISGHTSVYWYQQALGLGLQFLLWYDEGEERNRGNFPPRFSGRQFPNYSSELNVNALELEDSALYLCASSVYSYNEQFFGPGTRLTVL.

Many counts were recorded for this clonotype. The gene calls are TRBV6-2 or TRBV6-3 and TRBJ2-7, with 14 bases that match TRBD2. V dropped 5 bases and J dropped 6; count of bases not matched to a gene: 6. Germline V CDR1 and CDR2: MNHEY, SVGEGT. The CDR3 runs 15 residues. The DNA for the CDR3 is TGTGCCAGCAGTCCGGGACTAGCGGGGGTAGGCGAGCAGTACGTC. This gives the protein CASSPGLAGVGEQYV.

This clonotype was recorded at least ten times. V is TRBV20-1 and J is TRBJ1-4; D might be TRBD1 (5 bases). Trimming stripped 3 bases from V and 5 bases from J, with 16 bases between. The CDR3 has 15 residues. In germline, CDR1 is DFQATT, CDR2 SNEGSKA (reference sequence). CDR3 protein: CSASYPHRGNEKLFF. The CDR3 bases are TGCAGTGCTAGTTACCCTCACCGGGGGAATGAAAAACTGTTTTTT.

This clonotype was found many times. The V call is TRBV4-3, the J call TRBJ2-5; a weak D match, TRBD2 (6 bases). Germline V gene lookup returns CDR1 LGHNA and CDR2 YSLEER. The CDR3 consists of 14 residues. Trimming took 0 bases from V and 4 from J, leaving 9 bases between them. The CDR3 reads CASSQDWRGETQYF. The CDR3 nucleotides are TGCGCCAGCAGCCAAGACTGGAGGGGAGAGACCCAGTACTTC.

Many counts were recorded for this clonotype. The genes are TRBV20-1 and TRBJ1-1; the D is unclear. V was trimmed by 5 bases and J by 4 bases, leaving 14 bases between them. From germline, CDR1 is DFQATT and CDR2 SNEGSKA (reference sequence). The CDR3 has 13 residues. The CDR3 protein is CSARGPAGTEAFF. In DNA form, the CDR3 reads TGCAGTGCTCGAGGTCCGGCGGGCACTGAAGCTTTCTTT.

This clonotype came up many times. The J gene is TRBJ2-2, the V gene TRBV30; D call uncertain. Germline V lookup: CDR1 GTSNPN, CDR2 SVGIG (reference sequence). Deletions cut 5 bases from V and 4 bases from J, with 2 bases between. The CDR3 is made up of 10 amino acids. DNA for the CDR3: TGTGCCTGGGGCACCGGGGAGCTGTTTTTT. Amino acids: CAWGTGELFF.

The table lists this clonotype with many counts. This CDR3 reads CASSLYGRGGLEETQYF. The DNA of the CDR3 is TGTGCCAGCAGCTTATATGGGCGGGGGGGCCTGGAAGAGACCCAGTACTTC. V gene TRBV7-9 combines with J gene TRBJ2-5; 9 bases map to TRBD2. V was clipped by 2 bases and J by 3 bases; unmatched bases: 10. Looked up from germline, CDR1 is SEHNR and CDR2 is FQNEAQ (reference sequence). The CDR3 extends over 17 amino acids.

Points on this clonotype: A much more abundant neighbour one base away suggests this may be a read error. This chain uses TRBV27 with TRBJ2-7; no clear D. The CDR3 length is 13 residues. Trimming cost V 5 bases and J 6 bases, with 14 bases left between them. CDR1 is MNHEY, CDR2 SMNVEV, per germline (reference sequence). As DNA, the CDR3 is TGTGCCAGCAGTGCGCTCATTTTCTTCGAGCAGTACTTC. Its protein product is CASSALIFFEQYF.

In this sample, this clonotype turned up many times. The chain links TRBV12-3 or TRBV12-4 to TRBJ2-7; D is undetermined. CDR3 length equals 13 residues. The germline V and J ends were trimmed by 7 bases and 5 bases, with 15 bases remaining between them. CDR3 protein: CASTIGGINEQYF. In DNA, the CDR3 is TGTGCCAGCACCATAGGCGGAATTAACGAGCAGTACTTC.

The rearrangement links TRBV7-7 to TRBJ1-4; D gene unclear. The germline gives CDR1 SSHAT, CDR2 FNYEAQ (reference sequence). CDR3 length: 13 amino acids. V lost 2 bases to trimming and J lost 5 bases, with 6 bases between them. In DNA form, the CDR3 reads TGTGCCAGCAGCTTATACCAGAATGAAAAACTGTTTTTT. Its translation is CASSLYQNEKLFF.

This clonotype appeared many times. The rearrangement links TRBV10-3 to TRBJ1-5; no clear D gene. Trimming removed 0 bases from V and 5 bases from J, with 23 bases in between. Germline CDR1 is ENHRY and CDR2 is SYGVKD. This CDR3 contains 19 residues. The CDR3 DNA reads TGTGCCATCAGTGAGTCCTTCCAGCGTTTACCCAGATCAGATCAGCCCCAGCATTTT. Protein sequence: CAISESFQRLPRSDQPQHF.

This clonotype was seen ten or more times. This chain links TRBV7-2 with TRBJ1-2, with 10 bases aligning to TRBD1. V lost 1 base and J lost 7; bases outside the gene matches: 6. The germline gives CDR1 SGHTA, CDR2 FQGNSA. This CDR3 is built from 15 residues. CDR3 amino acids: CASSLVETGGLGYTF. The CDR3 DNA sequence: TGTGCCAGCAGCTTAGTCGAGACAGGGGGCCTTGGCTACACCTTC. The variable domain in full, with the rest retrieved from reference TRBV7-2 and TRBJ1-2, is GAGVSQSPSNKVTEKGKDVELRCDPISGHTALYWYRQSLGQGLEFLIYFQGNSAPDKSGLPSDRFSAERTGGSVSTLTIQRTQQEDSAVYLCASSLVETGGLGYTFGSGTRLTVV.

This clonotype was found many times. CDR3 residues: CASSIRGLAKNIQYF. DNA for the CDR3: TGTGCCAGCAGTATCAGGGGGCTGGCCAAAAACATTCAGTACTTC. The chain couples TRBV6-5 to TRBJ2-4; 8 bases match TRBD1. Germline V lookup: CDR1 MNHEY, CDR2 SVGAGI. CDR3 length: 15 residues. V was clipped by 5 bases and J by 1 base; unmatched bases: 4.

This chain joins TRBV11-3 and TRBJ2-1, with no clear D. The CDR3 has 16 amino acids. Trimming took 4 bases from V and 0 from J, leaving 13 bases between them. Germline assignment: CDR1 SGHNT and CDR2 YENEEA. CDR3 in DNA: TGTGCCAGCAGCTCAAATCTGGCAGACTCCTACAATGAGCAGTTCTTC. Its protein product is CASSSNLADSYNEQFF.

This clonotype was seen at least ten times. This rearrangement joins TRBV4-1 to TRBJ1-2; D remains ambiguous. The V end was cut by 1 base, the J end by 4 bases, with 10 bases between. The CDR3 sequence is 14 residues long. CDR1 and CDR2 (germline): MGHRA, YSYEKL. The CDR3 DNA sequence: TGCGCCAGCAGCCAAGTTCGCCTCTCCTATGGCTACACCTTC. Its protein product is CASSQVRLSYGYTF.

This clonotype appeared many times. The chain is built from TRBV20-1 and TRBJ2-2, with 7 nucleotides matching TRBD1. The CDR3 spans 15 residues. J gave up 3 bases and V 5 bases, and 9 bases lay outside the gene matches. Germline values: CDR1 DFQATT, CDR2 SNEGSKA (reference sequence). The CDR3 spells CSARDRADYTGELFF. The CDR3 DNA reads as TGCAGTGCTCGCGACAGGGCCGATTACACCGGGGAGCTGTTTTTT.